This T cell receptor beta chain was sequenced for a study of blood T cell repertoires in COVID-19. The germline V and J ends were trimmed by 4 bases and 4 bases, with 3 bases remaining between them. The CDR3 covers 11 residues. Germline V lookup: CDR1 SGDLS, CDR2 YYNGEE. Sequenced by immunoSEQ multiplex PCR; TCRdb stores in-frame clones only, minus some. This table holds about 250,000 clones, approximately 86% found once. Sequenced: PBMCs or T cells enriched from blood (not recorded which). The source of this sequence is a woman aged 25 to 39 with acute COVID-19. The rearrangement uses TRBV9 and TRBJ1-3, with D unclear. The DNA for the CDR3 is TGTGCCAGCAGCCCAGGAAACACCATATATTTT. Its protein is CASSPGNTIYF.